The sequence of this T cell receptor beta chain was determined in a study of T cell responses to AZD1222 COVID-19 vaccine. Only in-frame clones appear in the TCRdb table, and some are missing; sequencing was by immunoSEQ multiplex PCR. The sample carries 100,000 to 150,000 clones, approximately 92% recorded once. The CDR3 spans 17 residues. Germline CDR1 is SGHVS and CDR2 is FQNEAQ. The V and J ends lost 3 bases and 6 bases, in that order; junction bases with no gene match: 11. The table lists this clone with a count of one. The chain carries TRBV7-8 and TRBJ2-2, with 9 bases fitting TRBD2. The sequences come from peripheral blood, collected 28 days after the second AZD1222 dose. The TCR comes from an adult who received the AZD1222 COVID-19 vaccine. CDR3 in DNA: TGTGCCAGCAGCTTGCTCCCGGGACTAGCTGGCTCCGGGGAGCTGTTTTTT. This sequence encodes CASSLLPGLAGSGELFF. Full variable domain (missing parts from reference TRBV7-8 and TRBJ2-2): GAGVSQSPRYKVAKRGQDVALRCDPISGHVSLFWYQQALGQGPEFLTYFQNEAQLDKSGLPSDRFFAERPEGSVSTLKIQRTQQEDSAVYLCASSLLPGLAGSGELFFGEGSRLTVL.